The 10 T cell receptor beta chains below all came from one sample that was sequenced in a study of technical replicates of blood from a handful of donors. Data came from immunoSEQ multiplex PCR; TCRdb stores just in-frame clones and leaves some out. The table has 80,000 or so clones, 94% seen once. Sample: T cells isolated from PBMCs. These receptors all come from a human donor in good health.

The gene calls are TRBV28 and TRBJ1-5; D is undetermined. This CDR3 has 17 residues. Germline CDR1 reads MDHEN; CDR2 reads SYDVKM. Trimming removed 2 bases from V and 6 bases from J, with 20 bases in between. CDR3 nucleotide sequence: TGTGCCAGCAGTTTACCGGAGGGTTGGATGAGAAGTCAGCCCCAGCATTTT. Translation gives CASSLPEGWMRSQPQHF.

V is TRBV25-1 and J is TRBJ2-3; 9 bases line up with TRBD2. Trimming at V came to 1 base and at J to 4 bases, leaving 6 bases not matched to a gene. The germline V gene has CDR1 MGHDK and CDR2 SYGVNS. CDR3 length: 16 residues. CDR3 sequence: CASSEFGAGGPDTQYF. The CDR3 DNA is TGTGCCAGCAGTGAATTCGGAGCGGGAGGCCCAGATACGCAGTATTTT.

This clone was found once. The chain uses TRBV4-2 and TRBJ2-5; 7 positions match TRBD1. The junction had 13 bases not matched to a gene; V was cut back by 4 bases and J by 5 bases. The CDR3 is made up of 16 amino acids. CDR1 and CDR2 from the germline V gene are LGHNA and YNFKEQ. Here the CDR3 reads CASSLSRTGGGETQYF. In nucleotides, the CDR3 is TGTGCCAGCAGCCTGAGCCGGACAGGAGGCGGGGAGACCCAGTACTTC.

This clone was recorded once. The CDR3 DNA sequence: TGTGCCAGCAGTTGGGCGAGACACTCCTACGAGCAGTACTTC. It translates to CASSWARHSYEQYF. The chain combines TRBV27 with TRBJ2-7; D is ambiguous. This CDR3 is 14 amino acids long. Between the trimmed V and J ends, which lost 4 bases and 0 bases, there was a span of 10 bases. Germline-derived CDR1 and CDR2 are MNHEY and SMNVEV (reference sequence).

This chain uses TRBV6-1 with TRBJ2-7; D is unclear. Trimming pared 4 bases from V and 4 bases from J, leaving 8 bases between. From germline, CDR1 is MNHNS and CDR2 SASEGT. This CDR3 is 12 amino acids long. CDR3 in DNA: TGTGCCAGCAGTGTCCTAGAATACGAGCAGTACTTC. Residues: CASSVLEYEQYF.

The V and J genes are TRBV28 and TRBJ2-7; 7 bases fit TRBD1. Germline V gives CDR1 MDHEN, CDR2 SYDVKM. The V and J ends lost 5 bases and 5 bases, in that order; junction bases with no gene match: 12. CDR3 length: 15 amino acids. CDR3 protein: CASSTQGWIANEQYF. CDR3 nucleotides: TGTGCCAGCAGTACACAGGGGTGGATAGCTAACGAGCAGTACTTC.

This clone was observed a single time. The chain uses TRBV18 and TRBJ2-3; the match to TRBD2 covers 16 bases. Trimming removed 3 bases from V and 2 bases from J; junction bases left unmatched: 2. The CDR3 runs to 17 residues. Germline CDR1 is KGHSH and CDR2 is LQKENI. The CDR3 DNA sequence: TGTGCCAGCTCACCCGGGACTAGCGGGAGGGTCACAGATACGCAGTATTTT. This codes for CASSPGTSGRVTDTQYF.

V is TRBV30 and J is TRBJ2-7; possibly TRBD1 for D (8 bases). Deletions cut 6 bases from V and 2 bases from J, with 14 bases between. Germline lookup yields CDR1 GTSNPN and CDR2 SVGIG (reference sequence). This CDR3 region has 13 residues. The CDR3 loop reads CACCTGGAYEQYF. CDR3 in DNA: TGTGCCTGCTGTACAGGGGGGGCCTACGAGCAGTACTTC. The whole variable domain, filled in from reference TRBV30 and TRBJ2-7, reads SQTIHQWPATLVQPVGSPLSLECTVEGTSNPNLYWYRQAAGRGLQLLFYSVGIGQISSEVPQNLSASRPQDRQFILSSKKLLLSDSGFYLCACCTGGAYEQYFGPGTRLTVT.

The V call is TRBV27, the J call TRBJ2-7; D is perhaps TRBD2 (6 bases). V was trimmed by 2 bases and J by 0 bases, leaving 14 bases between them. Germline CDR1 reads MNHEY; CDR2 reads SMNVEV (reference sequence). This CDR3 spans 16 amino acids. As DNA, the CDR3 is TGTGCCAGCAGTTTAGGGGGGAGCCAAATCTCCTACGAGCAGTACTTC. Translation: CASSLGGSQISYEQYF.

V is TRBV27 and J is TRBJ2-6; 14 bases are a match to TRBD2. CDR1 is MNHEY and CDR2 is SMNVEV in the germline V gene (reference sequence). V lost 5 bases and J lost 0; bases outside the gene matches: 6. The CDR3 has 19 residues. DNA for the CDR3: TGTGCCAGCAGTCCCTCGGGACTAGCGGGGGTCTCTGGGGCCAACGTCCTGACTTTC. It yields the protein CASSPSGLAGVSGANVLTF.